The clone carrying this TCR beta chain was seen many times. This specimen belongs to a study of T cells in Graves' hyperthyroidism and ophthalmopathy. Study background: At the time of initial diagnosis and before any treatment, peripheral blood was collected.

Amplification of TCR beta CDR3 regions was performed using RNA transcripts as template. First-round RT-PCR of the TCR CDR3 relied on the HTBI primer set. TCRdb itself ran the multiplex PCR reads through MiXCR, one entry per CDR3 protein. The sample has hundreds of thousands of distinct CDR3 sequences; more than 30% are singletons. Trimming shortened V by 1 base and J by 2 bases, and 6 bases separated the two germline ends. Germline V CDR1 and CDR2: SEHNR, FQNEAQ (reference sequence). The CDR3 runs 14 residues. Investigators excluded patients with uncontrolled infection, other autoimmune disease, pregnancy or lactation. Together with thyroid ultrasound, orbital computed tomography, serum thyroxine and TRAb, clinical symptoms were used for diagnoses. Isolation of PBMCs was performed on around 9.7 ml fresh peripheral blood.

The V and J genes are TRBV7-9 and TRBJ1-5, with D perhaps TRBD1 (6 bases). The TCR originated in a man aged 18-30 years with Graves' hyperthyroidism. Sequenced: blood. The CDR3 sequence: CASSLGQGNQPQHF. CDR3 bases: TGTGCCAGCAGCTTAGGACAGGGCAATCAGCCCCAGCATTTT.